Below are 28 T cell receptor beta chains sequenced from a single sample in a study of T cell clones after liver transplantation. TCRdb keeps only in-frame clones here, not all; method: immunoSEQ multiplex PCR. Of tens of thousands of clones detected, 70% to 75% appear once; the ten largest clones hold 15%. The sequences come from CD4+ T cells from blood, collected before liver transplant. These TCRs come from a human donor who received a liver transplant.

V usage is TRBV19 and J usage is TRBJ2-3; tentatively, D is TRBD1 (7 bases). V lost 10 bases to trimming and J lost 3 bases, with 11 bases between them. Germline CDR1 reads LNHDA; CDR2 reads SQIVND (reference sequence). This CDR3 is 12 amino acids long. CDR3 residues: CATSGGTDTQYF. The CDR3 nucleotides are TGTGCCACCTCAGGGGGGACAGATACGCAGTATTTT. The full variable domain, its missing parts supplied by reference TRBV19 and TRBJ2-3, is DGGITQSPKYLFRKEGQNVTLSCEQNLNHDAMYWYRQDPGQGLRLIYYSQIVNDFQKGDIAEGYSVSREKKESFPLTVTSAQKNPTAFYLCATSGGTDTQYFGPGTRLTVL.

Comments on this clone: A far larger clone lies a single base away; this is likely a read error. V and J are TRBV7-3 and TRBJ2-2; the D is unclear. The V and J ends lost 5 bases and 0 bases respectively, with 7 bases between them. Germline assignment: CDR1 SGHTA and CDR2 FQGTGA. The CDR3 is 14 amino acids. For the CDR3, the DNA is TGTGCCAGCAGCCCCCAGTCGAACACCGGGGAGCTGTTTTTT. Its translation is CASSPQSNTGELFF. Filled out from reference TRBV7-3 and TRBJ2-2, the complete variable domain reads GAGVSQTPSNKVTEKGKYVELRCDPISGHTALYWYRQSLGQGPEFLIYFQGTGAADDSGLPNDRFFAVRPEGSVSTLKIQRTERGDSAVYLCASSPQSNTGELFFGEGSRLTVL.

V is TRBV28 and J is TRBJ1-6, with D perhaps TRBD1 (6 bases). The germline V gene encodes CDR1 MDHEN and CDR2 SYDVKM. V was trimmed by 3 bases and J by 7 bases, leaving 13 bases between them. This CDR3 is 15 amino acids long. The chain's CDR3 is CASSFLGQGNSPLHF. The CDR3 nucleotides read TGTGCCAGCAGTTTTCTAGGGCAGGGGAATTCACCCCTCCACTTT.

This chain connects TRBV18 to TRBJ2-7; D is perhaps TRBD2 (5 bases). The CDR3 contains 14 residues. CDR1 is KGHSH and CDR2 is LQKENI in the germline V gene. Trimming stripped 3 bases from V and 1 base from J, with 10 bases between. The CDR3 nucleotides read TGTGCCAGCTCACCGCCTAGCCTTTCCTACGAGCAGTACTTC. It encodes CASSPPSLSYEQYF.

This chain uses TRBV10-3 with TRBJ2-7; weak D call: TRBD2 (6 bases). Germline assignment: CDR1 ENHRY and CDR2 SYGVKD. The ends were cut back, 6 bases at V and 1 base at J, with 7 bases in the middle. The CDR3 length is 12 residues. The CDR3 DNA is TGTGCCATCAGCCGGGGGTCCTACGAGCAGTACTTC. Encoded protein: CAISRGSYEQYF.

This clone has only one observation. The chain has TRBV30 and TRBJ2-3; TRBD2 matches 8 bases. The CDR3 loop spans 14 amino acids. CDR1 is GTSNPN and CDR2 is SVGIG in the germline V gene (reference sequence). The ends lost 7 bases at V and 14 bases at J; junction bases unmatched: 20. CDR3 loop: CALGWLAGGSKWYF. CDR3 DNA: TGTGCCTTGGGGTGGTTGGCGGGGGGTTCTAAGTGGTATTTT.

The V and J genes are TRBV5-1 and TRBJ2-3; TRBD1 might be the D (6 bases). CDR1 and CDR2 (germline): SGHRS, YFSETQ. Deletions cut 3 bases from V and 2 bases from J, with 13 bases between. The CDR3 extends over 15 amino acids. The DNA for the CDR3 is TGCGCCAGCAGCTCTACAGGGCCCAACACAGATACGCAGTATTTT. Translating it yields CASSSTGPNTDTQYF.

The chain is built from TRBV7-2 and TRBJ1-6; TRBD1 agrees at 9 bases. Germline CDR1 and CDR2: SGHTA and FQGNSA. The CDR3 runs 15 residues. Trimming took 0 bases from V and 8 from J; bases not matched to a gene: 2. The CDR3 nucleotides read TGTGCCAGCAGCTTAGCCAGGGACAGGGATTCACCCCTCCACTTT. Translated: CASSLARDRDSPLHF.

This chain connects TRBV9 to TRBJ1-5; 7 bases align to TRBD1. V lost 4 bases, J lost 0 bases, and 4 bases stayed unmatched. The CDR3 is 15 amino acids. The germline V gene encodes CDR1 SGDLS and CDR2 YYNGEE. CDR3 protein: CASSPGTVSNQPQHF. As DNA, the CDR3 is TGTGCCAGCAGCCCAGGGACAGTTAGCAATCAGCCCCAGCATTTT.

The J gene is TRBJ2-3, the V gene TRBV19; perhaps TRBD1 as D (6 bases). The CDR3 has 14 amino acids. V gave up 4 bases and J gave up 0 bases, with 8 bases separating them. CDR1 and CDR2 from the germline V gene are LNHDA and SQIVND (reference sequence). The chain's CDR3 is CASSTDRSTDTQYF. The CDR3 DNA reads TGTGCCAGTAGTACCGACAGGAGCACAGATACGCAGTATTTT.

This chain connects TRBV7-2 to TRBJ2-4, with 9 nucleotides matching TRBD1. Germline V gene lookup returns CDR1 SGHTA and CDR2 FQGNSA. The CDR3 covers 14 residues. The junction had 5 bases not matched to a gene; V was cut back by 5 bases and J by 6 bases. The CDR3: CASSPDRGPNIQYF. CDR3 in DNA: TGTGCCAGCAGCCCGGACAGGGGACCAAACATTCAGTACTTC. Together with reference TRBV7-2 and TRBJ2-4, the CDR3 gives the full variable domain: GAGVSQSPSNKVTEKGKDVELRCDPISGHTALYWYRQSLGQGLEFLIYFQGNSAPDKSGLPSDRFSAERTGGSVSTLTIQRTQQEDSAVYLCASSPDRGPNIQYFGAGTRLSVL.

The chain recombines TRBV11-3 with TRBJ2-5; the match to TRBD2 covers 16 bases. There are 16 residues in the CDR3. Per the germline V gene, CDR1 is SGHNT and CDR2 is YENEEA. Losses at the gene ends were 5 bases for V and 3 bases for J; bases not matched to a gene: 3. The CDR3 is CASSRGTSGGEETQYF. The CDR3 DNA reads TGTGCCAGCAGCCGCGGGACTAGCGGGGGGGAAGAGACCCAGTACTTC. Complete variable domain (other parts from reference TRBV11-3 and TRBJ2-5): EAGVVQSPRYKIIEKKQPVAFWCNPISGHNTLYWYLQNLGQGPELLIRYENEEAVDDSQLPKDRFSAERLKGVDSTLKIQPAELGDSAVYLCASSRGTSGGEETQYFGPGTRLLVL.

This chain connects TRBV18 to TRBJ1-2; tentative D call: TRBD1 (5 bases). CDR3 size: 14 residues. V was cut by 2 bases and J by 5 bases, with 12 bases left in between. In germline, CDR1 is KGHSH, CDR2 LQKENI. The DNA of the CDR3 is TGTGCCAGCTCACCAGACGGGGGAGGTTATGGCTACACCTTC. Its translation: CASSPDGGGYGYTF.

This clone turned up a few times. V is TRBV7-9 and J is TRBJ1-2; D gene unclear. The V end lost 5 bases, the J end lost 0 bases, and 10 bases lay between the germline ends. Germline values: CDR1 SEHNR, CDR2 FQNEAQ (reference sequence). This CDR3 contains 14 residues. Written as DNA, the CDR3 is TGTGCCAGCAGCCCCGCGATGGCTAACTATGGCTACACCTTC. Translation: CASSPAMANYGYTF.

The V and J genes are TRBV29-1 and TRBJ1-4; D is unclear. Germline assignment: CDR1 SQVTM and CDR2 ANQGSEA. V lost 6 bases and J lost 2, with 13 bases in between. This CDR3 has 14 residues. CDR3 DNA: TGCAGCGTAGTCCCAAGAGCGACTAATGAAAAACTGTTTTTT. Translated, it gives CSVVPRATNEKLFF.

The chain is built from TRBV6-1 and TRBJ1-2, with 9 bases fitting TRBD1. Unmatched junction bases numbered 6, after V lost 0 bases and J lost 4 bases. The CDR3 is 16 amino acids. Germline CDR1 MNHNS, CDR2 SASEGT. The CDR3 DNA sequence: TGTGCCAGCAGTGAAGCCTTATCGACAGGGGGCTATGGCTACACCTTC. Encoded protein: CASSEALSTGGYGYTF.

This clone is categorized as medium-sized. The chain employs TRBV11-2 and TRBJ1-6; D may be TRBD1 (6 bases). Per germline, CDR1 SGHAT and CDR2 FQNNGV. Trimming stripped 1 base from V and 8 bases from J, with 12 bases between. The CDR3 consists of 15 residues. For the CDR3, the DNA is TGTGCCAGCAGCTTAGCATCAGGGGCTCATTCACCCCTCCACTTT. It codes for CASSLASGAHSPLHF.

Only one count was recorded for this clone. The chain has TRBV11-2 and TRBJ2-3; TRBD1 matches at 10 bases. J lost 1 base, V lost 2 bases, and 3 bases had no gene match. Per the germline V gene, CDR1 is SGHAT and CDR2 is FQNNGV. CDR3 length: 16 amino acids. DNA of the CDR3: TGTGCCAGCAGCTTATTCGGGACAGGGGGCACAGATACGCAGTATTTT. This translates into CASSLFGTGGTDTQYF.

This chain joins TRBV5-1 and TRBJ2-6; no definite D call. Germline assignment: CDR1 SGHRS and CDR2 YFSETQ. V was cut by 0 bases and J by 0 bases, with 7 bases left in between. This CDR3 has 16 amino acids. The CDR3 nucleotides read TGCGCCAGCAGCTTGGACGTAGCCTCTGGGGCCAACGTCCTGACTTTC. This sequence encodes CASSLDVASGANVLTF.

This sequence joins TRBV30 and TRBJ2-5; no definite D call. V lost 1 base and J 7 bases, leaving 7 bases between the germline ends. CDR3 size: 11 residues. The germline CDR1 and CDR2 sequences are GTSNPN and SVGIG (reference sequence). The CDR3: CAWSATGTQYF. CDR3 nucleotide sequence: TGTGCCTGGAGTGCAACGGGGACCCAGTACTTC.

The CDR3 reads CATSRDLSGSTDTQYF. CDR3 sequence (DNA): TGTGCCACCAGCAGAGATCTTAGCGGTAGCACAGATACGCAGTATTTT. J is TRBJ2-3 and V is TRBV15, with D perhaps TRBD2 (6 bases). From germline, CDR1 is LNHNV and CDR2 YYDKDF (reference sequence). The V gene lost 0 bases and the J gene lost 0 bases, with 10 bases spanning the gap. CDR3 length equals 16 residues. Full variable domain (outside the CDR3, taken from reference TRBV15 and TRBJ2-3): DAMVIQNPRYQVTQFGKPVTLSCSQTLNHNVMYWYQQKSSQAPKLLFHYYDKDFNNEADTPDNFQSRRPNTSFCFLDIRSPGLGDTAMYLCATSRDLSGSTDTQYFGPGTRLTVL.

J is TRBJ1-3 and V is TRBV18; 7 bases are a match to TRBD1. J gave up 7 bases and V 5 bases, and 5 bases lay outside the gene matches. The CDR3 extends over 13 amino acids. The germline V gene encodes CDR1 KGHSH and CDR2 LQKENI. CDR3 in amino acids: CASSSGQENTIYF. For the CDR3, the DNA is TGTGCCAGCTCATCCGGACAGGAGAACACCATATATTTT.

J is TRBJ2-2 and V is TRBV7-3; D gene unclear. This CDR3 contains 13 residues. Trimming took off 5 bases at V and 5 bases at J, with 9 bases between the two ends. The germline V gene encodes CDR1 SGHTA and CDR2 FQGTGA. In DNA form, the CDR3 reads TGTGCCAGCAGCCCTCACGCGACCGGGGAGCTGTTTTTT. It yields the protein CASSPHATGELFF.

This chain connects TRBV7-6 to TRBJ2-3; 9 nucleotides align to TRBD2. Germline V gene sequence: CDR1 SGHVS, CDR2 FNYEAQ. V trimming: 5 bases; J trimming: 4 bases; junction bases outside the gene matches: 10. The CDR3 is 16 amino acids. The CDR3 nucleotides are TGTGCCAGCAGCCCCTTAAGCGGGGGGTTTGCAGATACGCAGTATTTT. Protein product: CASSPLSGGFADTQYF.

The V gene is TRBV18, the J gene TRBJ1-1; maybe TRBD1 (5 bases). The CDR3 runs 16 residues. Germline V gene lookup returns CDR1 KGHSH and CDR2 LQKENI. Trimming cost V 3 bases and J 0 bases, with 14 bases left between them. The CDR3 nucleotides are TGTGCCAGCTCACCGCTCCTCGACAGTATGAACACTGAAGCTTTCTTT. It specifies CASSPLLDSMNTEAFF.

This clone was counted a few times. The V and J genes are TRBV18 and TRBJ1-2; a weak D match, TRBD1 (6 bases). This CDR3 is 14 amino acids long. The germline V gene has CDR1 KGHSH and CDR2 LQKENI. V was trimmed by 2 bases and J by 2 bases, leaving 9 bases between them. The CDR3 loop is CASSPAGANYGYTF. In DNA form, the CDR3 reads TGTGCCAGCTCACCAGCAGGGGCCAACTATGGCTACACCTTC. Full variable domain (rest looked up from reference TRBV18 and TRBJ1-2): NAGVMQNPRHLVRRRGQEARLRCSPMKGHSHVYWYRQLPEEGLKFMVYLQKENIIDESGMPKERFSAEFPKEGPSILRIQQVVRGDSAAYFCASSPAGANYGYTFGSGTRLTVV.

The CDR3 reads CASSRQGGQPQHF. DNA of the CDR3: TGCGCCAGCAGTCGACAGGGGGGTCAGCCCCAGCATTTT. This chain connects TRBV10-2 to TRBJ1-5; 9 bases agree with TRBD1. Unmatched junction bases numbered 2, after V lost 5 bases and J lost 6 bases. The germline V gene encodes CDR1 WSHSY and CDR2 SAAADI. The CDR3 runs to 13 residues.

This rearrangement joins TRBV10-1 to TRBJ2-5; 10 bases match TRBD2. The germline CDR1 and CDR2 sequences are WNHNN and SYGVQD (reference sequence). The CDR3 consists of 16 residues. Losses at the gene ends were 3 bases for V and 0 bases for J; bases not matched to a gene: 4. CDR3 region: CASSDSGTSDQETQYF. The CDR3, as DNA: TGCGCCAGCAGTGACTCCGGGACTAGCGACCAAGAGACCCAGTACTTC.